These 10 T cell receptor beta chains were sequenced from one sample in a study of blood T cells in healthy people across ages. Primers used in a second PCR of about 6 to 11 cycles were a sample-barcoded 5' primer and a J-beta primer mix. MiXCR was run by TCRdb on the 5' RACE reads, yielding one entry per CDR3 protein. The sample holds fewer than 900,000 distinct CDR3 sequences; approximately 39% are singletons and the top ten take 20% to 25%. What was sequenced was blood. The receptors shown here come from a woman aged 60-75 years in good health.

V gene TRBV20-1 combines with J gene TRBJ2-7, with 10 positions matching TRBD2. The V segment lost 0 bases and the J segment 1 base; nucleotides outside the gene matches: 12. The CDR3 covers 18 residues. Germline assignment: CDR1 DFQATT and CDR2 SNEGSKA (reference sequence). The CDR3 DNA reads TGCAGTGCTAGAGATATAAGCGGGAGGGCCCATTGGTCCTACGAGCAGTACTTC. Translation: CSARDISGRAHWSYEQYF.

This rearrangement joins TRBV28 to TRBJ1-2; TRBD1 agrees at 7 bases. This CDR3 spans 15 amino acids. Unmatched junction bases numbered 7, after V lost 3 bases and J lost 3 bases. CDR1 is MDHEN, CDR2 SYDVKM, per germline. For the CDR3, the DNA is TGTGCCAGCAGTTTCCCGGGACAGAGCGACTATGGCTACACCTTC. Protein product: CASSFPGQSDYGYTF.

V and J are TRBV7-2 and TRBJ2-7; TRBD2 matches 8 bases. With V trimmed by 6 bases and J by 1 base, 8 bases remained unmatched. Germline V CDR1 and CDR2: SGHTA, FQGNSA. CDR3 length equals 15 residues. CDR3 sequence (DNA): TGTGCCAGCAGTTATCGGGGGGGACTATCCTACGAGCAGTACTTC. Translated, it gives CASSYRGGLSYEQYF.

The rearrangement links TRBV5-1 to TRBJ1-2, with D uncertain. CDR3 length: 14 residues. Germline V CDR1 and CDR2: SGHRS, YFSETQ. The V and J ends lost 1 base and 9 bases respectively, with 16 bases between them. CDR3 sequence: CASSLSTGGDRYTF. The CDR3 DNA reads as TGCGCCAGCAGCTTGAGCACCGGTGGGGATCGCTACACCTTC.

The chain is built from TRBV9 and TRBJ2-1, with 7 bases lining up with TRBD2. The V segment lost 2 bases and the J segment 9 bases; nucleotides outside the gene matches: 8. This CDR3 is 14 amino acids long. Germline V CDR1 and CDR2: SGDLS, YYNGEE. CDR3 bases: TGTGCCAGCAGCGTGTTGGGTGGGAGGGGTGAGCAGTTCTTC. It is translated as CASSVLGGRGEQFF.

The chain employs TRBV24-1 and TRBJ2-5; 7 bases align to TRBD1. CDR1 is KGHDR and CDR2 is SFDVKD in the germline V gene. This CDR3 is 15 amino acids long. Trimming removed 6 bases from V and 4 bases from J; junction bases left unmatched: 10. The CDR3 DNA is TGTGCCACCAGTAGGGGACAGCGTTCAGGAGAGACCCAGTACTTC. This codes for CATSRGQRSGETQYF.

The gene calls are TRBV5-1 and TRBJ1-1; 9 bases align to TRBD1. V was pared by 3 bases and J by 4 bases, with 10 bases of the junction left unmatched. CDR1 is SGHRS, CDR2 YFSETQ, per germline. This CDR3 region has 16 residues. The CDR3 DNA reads TGCGCCAGCAGCTCTAAGACAGGGGGGAGAGTCACTGAAGCTTTCTTT. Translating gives CASSSKTGGRVTEAFF.

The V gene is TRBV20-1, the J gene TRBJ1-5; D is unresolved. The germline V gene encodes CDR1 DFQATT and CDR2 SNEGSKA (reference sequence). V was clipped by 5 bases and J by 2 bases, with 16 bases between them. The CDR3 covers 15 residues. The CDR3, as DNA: TGCAGTGCTTCTCGCCCCTCACTGGGCAATCAGCCCCAGCATTTT. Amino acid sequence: CSASRPSLGNQPQHF.

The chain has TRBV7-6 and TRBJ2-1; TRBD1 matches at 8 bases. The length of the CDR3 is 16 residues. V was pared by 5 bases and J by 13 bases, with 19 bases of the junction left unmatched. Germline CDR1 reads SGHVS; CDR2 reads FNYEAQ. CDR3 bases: TGTGCCAGCAGCCGGAGACCAGGGGGCTTGGGGGAGACCCAGTTCTTC. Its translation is CASSRRPGGLGETQFF.

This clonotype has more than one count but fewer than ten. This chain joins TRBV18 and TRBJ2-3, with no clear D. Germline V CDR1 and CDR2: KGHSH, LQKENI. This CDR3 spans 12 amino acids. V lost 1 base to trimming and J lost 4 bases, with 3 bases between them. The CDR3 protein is CASSPQADTQYF. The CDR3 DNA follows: TGTGCCAGCTCACCACAGGCAGATACGCAGTATTTT.